The 28 T cell receptor beta chains below were found in one sample sequenced in a study of identifying expanded T cells in peripheral blood. Assay: immunoSEQ multiplex PCR; the TCRdb copy retains only in-frame clones and omits some. The table includes over 45,000 clones, about four fifths detected once. Sequencing was done on a sample of blood. The receptors stem from a person between 18 and 69 years old in good health.

The chain recombines TRBV5-4 with TRBJ2-7; D assignment may be TRBD1 or TRBD2 (5 bases each). In germline, CDR1 is SGHNT, CDR2 YYREEE (reference sequence). V lost 2 bases and J lost 2, with 11 bases in between. There are 14 residues in the CDR3. CDR3: CASSLSGTPYEQYF. DNA for the CDR3: TGTGCCAGCAGCTTATCAGGGACGCCCTACGAGCAGTACTTC.

This chain joins TRBV5-1 and TRBJ1-2; a weak D match, TRBD1 (6 bases). CDR3 length: 15 residues. Germline V gene sequence: CDR1 SGHRS, CDR2 YFSETQ. Trimming removed 4 bases from V and 0 bases from J, with 13 bases in between. CDR3 bases: TGCGCCAGCAGCGGGGGCACACAGGCTAACTATGGCTACACCTTC. This codes for CASSGGTQANYGYTF.

This clone has only a few counts. The rearrangement links TRBV27 to TRBJ1-4; TRBD1 aligns across 9 bases. With 5 bases clipped from V and 8 bases from J, the junction kept 9 bases outside the gene matches. This CDR3 region has 15 residues. Germline-derived CDR1 and CDR2 are MNHEY and SMNVEV (reference sequence). In nucleotides, the CDR3 is TGTGCCAGCAGTACGTACAGGGGGCTGGAGGAAAAACTGTTTTTT. It is translated as CASSTYRGLEEKLFF.

The CDR3 is CASSVGREGYEQYF. CDR3 bases: TGTGCCAGCAGCGTAGGGCGGGAGGGGTACGAGCAGTACTTC. V is TRBV9 and J is TRBJ2-7, with 9 bases that match TRBD2. Germline V gives CDR1 SGDLS, CDR2 YYNGEE. The junction had 2 bases not matched to a gene; V was cut back by 0 bases and J by 4 bases. CDR3 length: 14 amino acids.

This clone has a handful of counts. The rearrangement joins TRBV27 to TRBJ2-3; 7 bases align to TRBD1. This CDR3 has 13 residues. Germline trimming cut 5 bases from V and 2 bases from J; bases unmatched to any gene: 1. CDR1 is MNHEY, CDR2 SMNVEV, per germline (reference sequence). The CDR3 loop is CASSGQDTDTQYF. The CDR3, as DNA: TGTGCCAGCAGTGGACAGGACACAGATACGCAGTATTTT.

This chain uses TRBV15 with TRBJ1-1; tentatively, D is TRBD1 (5 bases). Germline V gene lookup returns CDR1 LNHNV and CDR2 YYDKDF (reference sequence). The CDR3 has 15 residues. Trimming pared 3 bases from V and 2 bases from J, leaving 13 bases between. CDR3 in amino acids: CATSSGEGDNTEAFF. Here the CDR3 DNA reads TGTGCCACCAGCAGTGGCGAAGGGGACAACACTGAAGCTTTCTTT. The whole variable domain, filled in from reference TRBV15 and TRBJ1-1, reads DAMVIQNPRYQVTQFGKPVTLSCSQTLNHNVMYWYQQKSSQAPKLLFHYYDKDFNNEADTPDNFQSRRPNTSFCFLDIRSPGLGDTAMYLCATSSGEGDNTEAFFGQGTRLTVV.

The chain has TRBV7-9 and TRBJ2-5, with 9 bases that match TRBD2. The germline V gene encodes CDR1 SEHNR and CDR2 FQNEAQ (reference sequence). Losses at the gene ends were 1 base for V and 2 bases for J; bases not matched to a gene: 8. The length of the CDR3 is 17 residues. CDR3 residues: CASSLVKRGDFQETQYF. The CDR3 bases are TGTGCCAGCAGCTTAGTCAAGCGGGGGGACTTTCAAGAGACCCAGTACTTC.

This clone was found once. The chain couples TRBV7-2 to TRBJ1-1; D not resolved. The germline V gene has CDR1 SGHTA and CDR2 FQGNSA. The CDR3 contains 16 residues. V was shortened by 5 bases and J by 1 base, with 17 bases between the two germline ends. CDR3 loop: CASSPELAAKNTEAFF. The CDR3 region has the DNA TGTGCCAGCAGCCCCGAACTGGCAGCTAAGAACACTGAAGCTTTCTTT.

The chain carries TRBV29-1 and TRBJ1-3; TRBD1 is a possible D gene (6 bases). Germline CDR1 reads SQVTM; CDR2 reads ANQGSEA. V was trimmed by 5 bases and J by 8 bases, leaving 19 bases between them. The CDR3 is 14 residues long. The CDR3 sequence is CSVSRGLSGDTIYF. The CDR3 bases are TGCAGCGTTTCTCGGGGGCTATCGGGGGACACCATATATTTT.

The rearrangement uses TRBV7-6 and TRBJ1-1; D remains unclear. Germline V gives CDR1 SGHVS, CDR2 FNYEAQ. CDR3 length: 15 residues. The V end was cut by 3 bases, the J end by 0 bases, with 11 bases between. As DNA, the CDR3 is TGTGCCAGCAGCTTGGGTCGGCGTGTGAACACTGAAGCTTTCTTT. Translation: CASSLGRRVNTEAFF.

DNA of the CDR3: TGCGCCAGCAGCTTCTTAGGGCCTGGGGACACTGAAGCTTTCTTT. Translating it yields CASSFLGPGDTEAFF. This rearrangement joins TRBV5-1 to TRBJ1-1; D gene unclear. The germline V gene has CDR1 SGHRS and CDR2 YFSETQ. V lost 2 bases and J lost 3, with 14 bases in between. There are 15 residues in the CDR3.

Written as DNA, the CDR3 is TGTGCCAGCACGAGGCAGGAGAATAGCAATCAGCCCCAGCATTTT. Amino acid sequence: CASTRQENSNQPQHF. This chain joins TRBV6-1 and TRBJ1-5; unclear D gene. Trimming stripped 7 bases from V and 0 bases from J, with 13 bases between. Germline loops: CDR1 MNHNS, CDR2 SASEGT. The length of the CDR3 is 15 residues.

The table lists this clone with a count of one. The chain has TRBV5-1 and TRBJ2-7; weak D call: TRBD1 (6 bases). V was trimmed by 0 bases and J by 5 bases, leaving 9 bases between them. The CDR3 runs 13 residues. Germline V gene data show CDR1 as SGHRS and CDR2 as YFSETQ. CDR3 in amino acids: CASSLVAGDEQYF. CDR3 DNA: TGCGCCAGCAGCTTGGTAGCAGGGGACGAGCAGTACTTC.

The chain recombines TRBV5-1 with TRBJ1-5; possibly TRBD1 for D (5 bases). V was shortened by 0 bases and J by 1 base, with 11 bases between the two germline ends. Germline-derived CDR1 and CDR2 are SGHRS and YFSETQ. The CDR3 sequence is 16 residues long. CDR3 loop: CASSLGGTSSNQPQHF. CDR3 sequence (DNA): TGCGCCAGCAGCTTGGGAGGGACTTCCAGCAATCAGCCCCAGCATTTT. Combining the CDR3 with reference TRBV5-1 and TRBJ1-5 gives the whole variable domain KAGVTQTPRYLIKTRGQQVTLSCSPISGHRSVSWYQQTPGQGLQFLFEYFSETQRNKGNFPGRFSGRQFSNSRSEMNVSTLELGDSALYLCASSLGGTSSNQPQHFGDGTRLSIL.

V is TRBV18 and J is TRBJ2-1, with TRBD2 identical over 7 bases. CDR1 and CDR2 from the germline V gene are KGHSH and LQKENI. J gave up 3 bases and V 0 bases, and 5 bases lay outside the gene matches. The CDR3 extends over 16 amino acids. Here the CDR3 DNA reads TGTGCCAGCTCACCACCGGGGGGGGGTCTCTACAATGAGCAGTTCTTC. Its protein product is CASSPPGGGLYNEQFF. Based on the CDR3 plus reference TRBV18 and TRBJ2-1, the full variable domain is NAGVMQNPRHLVRRRGQEARLRCSPMKGHSHVYWYRQLPEEGLKFMVYLQKENIIDESGMPKERFSAEFPKEGPSILRIQQVVRGDSAAYFCASSPPGGGLYNEQFFGPGTRLTVL.

V is TRBV19 and J is TRBJ1-2, with 10 bases lining up with TRBD1. Trimming took 1 base from V and 10 from J; bases not matched to a gene: 9. Germline CDR1 reads LNHDA; CDR2 reads SQIVND (reference sequence). The CDR3 spans 15 residues. CDR3 amino acids: CASSIAPGQGYHYTF. The CDR3 coding sequence is TGTGCCAGTAGTATAGCTCCGGGACAGGGGTACCACTACACCTTC.

CDR3 sequence: CASSLGGKNIQYF. The DNA for the CDR3 is TGTGCCAGCAGCTTGGGAGGAAAAAACATTCAGTACTTC. V usage is TRBV5-6 and J usage is TRBJ2-4; no clear D. V gave up 0 bases and J gave up 4 bases, with 5 bases separating them. CDR3 length: 13 amino acids. The germline gives CDR1 SGHDT, CDR2 YYEEEE.

J is TRBJ2-3 and V is TRBV10-2; TRBD2 matches at 13 bases. The V gene end was trimmed by 4 bases and the J gene end by 2 bases; junction bases not matched to a gene: 9. Germline V lookup: CDR1 WSHSY, CDR2 SAAADI. The CDR3 sequence is 18 residues long. The CDR3 DNA is TGCGCCAGCAGTGGTCCACTAGCGGGGGGGCCTTTCACAGATACGCAGTATTTT. Translation: CASSGPLAGGPFTDTQYF.

This clone was detected only once. The chain is built from TRBV4-3 and TRBJ2-2, with D hard to call. Trimming removed 4 bases at V and 8 bases at J, with 20 bases between. The CDR3 extends over 16 amino acids. Per the germline V gene, CDR1 is LGHNA and CDR2 is YSLEER. CDR3 DNA sequence: TGCGCCAGCAGCCCCCCGCTAGGCCGTTCATCGGGGGAGCTGTTTTTT. This codes for CASSPPLGRSSGELFF.

The chain couples TRBV6-5 to TRBJ1-1, with D perhaps matching TRBD1 (6 bases). This CDR3 is built from 15 residues. Germline loops: CDR1 MNHEY, CDR2 SVGAGI. V lost 0 bases and J lost 5, with 13 bases in between. CDR3 DNA: TGTGCCAGCAGTTACTCAAACAGGGTGACAACTGAAGCTTTCTTT. This encodes CASSYSNRVTTEAFF.

The chain has TRBV5-1 and TRBJ2-6, with D tentatively TRBD1 or TRBD2 (6 bases each). CDR3 length: 15 residues. With 4 bases removed from V and 4 bases from J, the gap between germline ends came to 12 bases. The germline CDR1 and CDR2 sequences are SGHRS and YFSETQ. The CDR3 bases are TGCGCCAGCAGCCCGGGGGCAAAAGGGGCCAACGTCCTGACTTTC. Translating gives CASSPGAKGANVLTF. The complete variable domain, with remaining parts taken from reference TRBV5-1 and TRBJ2-6, reads KAGVTQTPRYLIKTRGQQVTLSCSPISGHRSVSWYQQTPGQGLQFLFEYFSETQRNKGNFPGRFSGRQFSNSRSEMNVSTLELGDSALYLCASSPGAKGANVLTFGAGSRLTVL.

This chain joins TRBV2 and TRBJ2-7; D is possibly TRBD1 (6 bases). Germline V gives CDR1 SNHLY, CDR2 FYNNEI. This CDR3 is 13 amino acids long. Trimming cost V 9 bases and J 6 bases, with 18 bases left between them. The CDR3 spells CASQTEPRGEQYV. CDR3 coding DNA: TGTGCCAGTCAGACAGAGCCCAGGGGCGAGCAGTACGTC.

The rearrangement links TRBV7-9 to TRBJ2-3; either TRBD1 or TRBD2 may fit D (5 bases each). This CDR3 contains 14 residues. CDR1 is SEHNR and CDR2 is FQNEAQ in the germline V gene (reference sequence). V was clipped by 4 bases and J by 5 bases, with 13 bases between them. In DNA form, the CDR3 reads TGTGCCAGCAGCTCCGGGGACGTGGGAGATACGCAGTATTTT. Translated: CASSSGDVGDTQYF.

CDR3 loop: CASSLTGGTYNEQFF. The CDR3 DNA is TGTGCCAGCAGCTTAACAGGGGGAACGTACAATGAGCAGTTCTTC. The chain employs TRBV7-7 and TRBJ2-1; 8 bases fit TRBD1. The germline V gene has CDR1 SSHAT and CDR2 FNYEAQ (reference sequence). The trim removed 2 bases at V and 4 bases at J, leaving 4 bases unmatched. The CDR3 contains 15 residues. The full variable domain, with the rest looked up from reference TRBV7-7 and TRBJ2-1, is GAGVSQSPRYKVTKRGQDVTLRCDPISSHATLYWYQQALGQGPEFLTYFNYEAQPDKSGLPSDRFSAERPEGSISTLTIQRTEQRDSAMYRCASSLTGGTYNEQFFGPGTRLTVL.

The chain has TRBV5-4 and TRBJ2-3; D is possibly TRBD2 (6 bases). The CDR3 length is 13 residues. Trimming cost V 4 bases and J 3 bases, with 9 bases left between them. The germline V gene has CDR1 SGHNT and CDR2 YYREEE (reference sequence). Here the CDR3 reads CASSRRGTDTQYF. The CDR3 DNA sequence: TGTGCCAGCAGCCGGCGGGGTACAGATACGCAGTATTTT. Supplemented by reference TRBV5-4 and TRBJ2-3, the full variable domain reads ETGVTQSPTHLIKTRGQQVTLRCSSQSGHNTVSWYQQALGQGPQFIFQYYREEENGRGNFPPRFSGLQFPNYSSELNVNALELDDSALYLCASSRRGTDTQYFGPGTRLTVL.

The rearrangement joins TRBV28 to TRBJ1-2; 8 bases are shared with TRBD1. The trim removed 5 bases at V and 3 bases at J, leaving 8 bases unmatched. Germline V gives CDR1 MDHEN, CDR2 SYDVKM. The CDR3 totals 15 residues. CDR3 loop: CASSLGQGRYYGYTF. The CDR3 bases are TGTGCCAGCAGTCTAGGACAGGGAAGGTACTATGGCTACACCTTC.

CDR3 DNA sequence: TGCGCCAGCAGCCAAGCGCGCTGGGAGACCCAGTACTTC. Protein product: CASSQARWETQYF. The V call is TRBV4-3, the J call TRBJ2-5; D remains ambiguous. Trimming removed 1 base at V and 5 bases at J, with 8 bases between. The CDR3 is made up of 13 amino acids. Germline-derived CDR1 and CDR2 are LGHNA and YSLEER.

This rearrangement joins TRBV5-4 to TRBJ2-7, with D perhaps TRBD1 or TRBD2 (6 bases each). This CDR3 is 14 amino acids long. The germline gives CDR1 SGHNT, CDR2 YYREEE (reference sequence). V was shortened by 0 bases and J by 6 bases, with 13 bases between the two germline ends. The CDR3 spells CASSLVGGVGEQYV. The CDR3 bases are TGTGCCAGCAGCTTGGTGGGGGGCGTAGGCGAGCAGTACGTC.